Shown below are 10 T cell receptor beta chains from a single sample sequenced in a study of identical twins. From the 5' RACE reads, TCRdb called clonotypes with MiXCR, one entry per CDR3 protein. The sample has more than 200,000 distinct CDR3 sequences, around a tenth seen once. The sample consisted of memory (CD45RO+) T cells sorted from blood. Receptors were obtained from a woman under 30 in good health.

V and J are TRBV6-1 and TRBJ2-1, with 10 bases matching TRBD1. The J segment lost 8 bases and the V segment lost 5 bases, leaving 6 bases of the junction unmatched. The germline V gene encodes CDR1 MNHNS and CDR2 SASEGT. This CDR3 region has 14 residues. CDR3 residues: CASSRQGAQDEQFF. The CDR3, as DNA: TGTGCCAGCAGTCGACAGGGGGCTCAAGATGAGCAGTTCTTC.

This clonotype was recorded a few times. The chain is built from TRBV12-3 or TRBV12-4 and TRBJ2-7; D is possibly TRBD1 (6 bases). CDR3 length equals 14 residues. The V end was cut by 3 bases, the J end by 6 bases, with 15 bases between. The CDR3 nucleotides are TGTGCCAGCAGTTTCGGGCAGGGGCGACCCGAGCAGTACTTC. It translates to CASSFGQGRPEQYF.

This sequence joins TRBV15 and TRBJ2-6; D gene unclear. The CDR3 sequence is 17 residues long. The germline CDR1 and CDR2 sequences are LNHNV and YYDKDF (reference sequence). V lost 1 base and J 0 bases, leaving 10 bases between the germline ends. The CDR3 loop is CATSRGERPSGANVLTF. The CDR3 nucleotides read TGTGCCACCAGCAGAGGGGAACGACCCTCTGGGGCCAACGTCCTGACTTTC. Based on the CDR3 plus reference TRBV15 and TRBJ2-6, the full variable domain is DAMVIQNPRYQVTQFGKPVTLSCSQTLNHNVMYWYQQKSSQAPKLLFHYYDKDFNNEADTPDNFQSRRPNTSFCFLDIRSPGLGDTAMYLCATSRGERPSGANVLTFGAGSRLTVL.

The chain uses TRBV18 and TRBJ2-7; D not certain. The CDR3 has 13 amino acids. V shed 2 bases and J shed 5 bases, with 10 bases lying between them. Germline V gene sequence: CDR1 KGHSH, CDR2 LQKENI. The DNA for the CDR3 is TGTGCCAGCTCACCAGGGTTGATGGACGAGCAGTACTTC. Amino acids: CASSPGLMDEQYF. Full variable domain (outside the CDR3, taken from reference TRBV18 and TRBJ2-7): NAGVMQNPRHLVRRRGQEARLRCSPMKGHSHVYWYRQLPEEGLKFMVYLQKENIIDESGMPKERFSAEFPKEGPSILRIQQVVRGDSAAYFCASSPGLMDEQYFGPGTRLTVT.

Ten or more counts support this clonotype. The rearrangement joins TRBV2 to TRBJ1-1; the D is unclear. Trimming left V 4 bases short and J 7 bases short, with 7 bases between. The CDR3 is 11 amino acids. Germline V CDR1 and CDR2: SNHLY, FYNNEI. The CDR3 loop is CASSGGYEAFF. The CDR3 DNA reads TGTGCCAGCAGTGGGGGATATGAAGCTTTCTTT.

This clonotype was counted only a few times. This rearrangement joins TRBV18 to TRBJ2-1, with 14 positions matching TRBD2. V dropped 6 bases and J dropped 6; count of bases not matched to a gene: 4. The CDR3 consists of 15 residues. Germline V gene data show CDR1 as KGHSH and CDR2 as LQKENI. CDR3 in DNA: TGTGCCAGCTCCCAGACTAGCGGGGGGGGCAATGAGCAGTTCTTC. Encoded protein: CASSQTSGGGNEQFF.

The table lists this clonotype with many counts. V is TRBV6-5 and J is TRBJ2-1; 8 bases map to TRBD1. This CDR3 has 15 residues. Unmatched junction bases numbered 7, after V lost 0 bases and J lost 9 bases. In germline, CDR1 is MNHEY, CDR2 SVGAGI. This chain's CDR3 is CASSYSRTGRGEQFF. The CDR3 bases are TGTGCCAGCAGTTACTCTCGGACAGGGCGAGGTGAGCAGTTCTTC.

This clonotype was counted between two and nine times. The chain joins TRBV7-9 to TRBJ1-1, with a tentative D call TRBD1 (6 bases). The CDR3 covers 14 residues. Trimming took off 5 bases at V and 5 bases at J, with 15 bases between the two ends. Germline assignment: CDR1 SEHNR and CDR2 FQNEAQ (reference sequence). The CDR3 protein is CASSVQGIRTEAFF. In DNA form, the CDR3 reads TGTGCCAGCAGCGTACAGGGCATTCGAACTGAAGCTTTCTTT.

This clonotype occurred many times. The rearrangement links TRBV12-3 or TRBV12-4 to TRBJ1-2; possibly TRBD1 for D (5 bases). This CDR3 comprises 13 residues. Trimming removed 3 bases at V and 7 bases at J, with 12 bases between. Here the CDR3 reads CASSFRGVSGYTF. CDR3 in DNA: TGTGCCAGCAGTTTTCGGGGGGTATCTGGCTACACCTTC.

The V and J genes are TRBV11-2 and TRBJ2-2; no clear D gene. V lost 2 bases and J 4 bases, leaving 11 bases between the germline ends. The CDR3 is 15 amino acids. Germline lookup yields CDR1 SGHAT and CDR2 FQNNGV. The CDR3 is CASSLLPPGTGELFF. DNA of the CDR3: TGTGCCAGCAGCTTACTTCCCCCGGGCACCGGGGAGCTGTTTTTT.